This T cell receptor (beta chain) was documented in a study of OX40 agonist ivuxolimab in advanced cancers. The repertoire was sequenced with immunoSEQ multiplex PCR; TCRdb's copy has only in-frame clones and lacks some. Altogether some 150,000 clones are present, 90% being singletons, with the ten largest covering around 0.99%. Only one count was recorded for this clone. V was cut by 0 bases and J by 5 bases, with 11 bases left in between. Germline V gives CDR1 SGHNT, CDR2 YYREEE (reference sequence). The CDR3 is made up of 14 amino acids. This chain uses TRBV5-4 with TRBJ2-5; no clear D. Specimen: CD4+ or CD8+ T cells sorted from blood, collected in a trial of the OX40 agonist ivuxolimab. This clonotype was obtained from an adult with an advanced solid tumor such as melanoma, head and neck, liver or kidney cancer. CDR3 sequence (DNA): TGTGCCAGCAGCTTGGCCAACGGACCCGAGACCCAGTACTTC. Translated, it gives CASSLANGPETQYF. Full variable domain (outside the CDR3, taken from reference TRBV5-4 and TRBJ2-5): ETGVTQSPTHLIKTRGQQVTLRCSSQSGHNTVSWYQQALGQGPQFIFQYYREEENGRGNFPPRFSGLQFPNYSSELNVNALELDDSALYLCASSLANGPETQYFGPGTRLLVL.